Included here is one T cell receptor beta chain sequence, with context. Antigen unknown. Per germline, CDR1 LGHDT and CDR2 YNNKEL (reference sequence). The ends lost 4 bases at V and 5 bases at J; junction bases unmatched: 12. The CDR3 consists of 19 residues. TCRdb re-derived calls from the RT-PCR reads in MiXCR, one entry per CDR3 protein. The sample records 450,000 to 500,000 distinct CDR3 sequences, approximately 11% being singletons. The sample comes from a study of response to subunit inactivated influenza vaccine. Study findings and constraints: Few additional T cells are recruited per seasonal influenza vaccination, authors suggested.

The material was PBMCs from blood, obtained more than 35 days after vaccination. The TCR sequence derives from a man aged 50-60 years who received an inactivated influenza vaccine. The chain links TRBV3-1 to TRBJ2-1; 15 positions match TRBD2. CDR3 nucleotide sequence: TGTGCCAGCAGCCCGGGACTAGCGGGGGGTTTCGGTACTGACAATGAGCAGTTCTTC. Its translation is CASSPGLAGGFGTDNEQFF.